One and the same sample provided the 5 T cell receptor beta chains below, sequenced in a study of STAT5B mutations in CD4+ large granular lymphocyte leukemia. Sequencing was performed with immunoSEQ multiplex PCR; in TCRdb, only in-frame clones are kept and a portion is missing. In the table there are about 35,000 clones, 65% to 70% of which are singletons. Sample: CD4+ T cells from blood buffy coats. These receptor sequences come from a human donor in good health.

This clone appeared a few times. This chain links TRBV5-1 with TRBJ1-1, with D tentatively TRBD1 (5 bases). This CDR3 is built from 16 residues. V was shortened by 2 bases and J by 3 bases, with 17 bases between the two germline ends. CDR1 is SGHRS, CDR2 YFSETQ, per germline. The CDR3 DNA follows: TGCGCCAGCAGCTTCGACAAGGGGCCAGCGTACACTGAAGCTTTCTTT. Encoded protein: CASSFDKGPAYTEAFF.

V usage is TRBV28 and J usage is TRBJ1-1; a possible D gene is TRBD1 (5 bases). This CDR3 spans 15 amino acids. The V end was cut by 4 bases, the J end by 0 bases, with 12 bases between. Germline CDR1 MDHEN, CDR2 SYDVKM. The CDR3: CASSSGAGMNTEAFF. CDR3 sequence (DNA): TGTGCCAGCAGTTCTGGGGCTGGAATGAACACTGAAGCTTTCTTT.

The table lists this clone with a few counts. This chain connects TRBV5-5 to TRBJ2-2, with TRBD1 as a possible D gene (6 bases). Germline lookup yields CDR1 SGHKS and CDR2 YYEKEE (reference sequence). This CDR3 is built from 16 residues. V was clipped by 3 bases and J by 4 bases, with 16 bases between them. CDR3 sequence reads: CASSSRGSGSTGELFF. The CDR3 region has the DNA TGTGCCAGCAGCTCCAGGGGTTCAGGTAGCACCGGGGAGCTGTTTTTT.

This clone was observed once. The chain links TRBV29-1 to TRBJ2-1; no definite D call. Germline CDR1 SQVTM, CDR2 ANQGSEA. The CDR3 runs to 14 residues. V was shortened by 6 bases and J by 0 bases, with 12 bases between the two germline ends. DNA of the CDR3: TGCAGCGTGCTCAGGTGGAGCTCCTACAATGAGCAGTTCTTC. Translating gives CSVLRWSSYNEQFF.

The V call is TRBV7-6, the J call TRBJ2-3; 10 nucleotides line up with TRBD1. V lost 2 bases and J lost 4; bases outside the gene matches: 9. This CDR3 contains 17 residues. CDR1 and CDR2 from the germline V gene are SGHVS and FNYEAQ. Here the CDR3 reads CASSLPGQGTGSDTQYF. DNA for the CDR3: TGTGCCAGCAGCTTACCGGGACAGGGGACGGGGTCAGATACGCAGTATTTT.